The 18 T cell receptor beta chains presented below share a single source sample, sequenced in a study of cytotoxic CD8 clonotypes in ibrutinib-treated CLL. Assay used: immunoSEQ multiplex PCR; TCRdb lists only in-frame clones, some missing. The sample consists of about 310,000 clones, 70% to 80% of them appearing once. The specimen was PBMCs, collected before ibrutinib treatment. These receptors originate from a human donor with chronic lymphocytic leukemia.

The CDR3 sequence: CSVQATGQGQPQHF. DNA of the CDR3: TGCAGCGTTCAAGCGACAGGGCAGGGTCAGCCCCAGCATTTT. The chain carries TRBV29-1 and TRBJ1-5; 7 bases align to TRBD1. Germline lookup yields CDR1 SQVTM and CDR2 ANQGSEA. V shed 5 bases, J shed 6 bases, and the junction held 10 bases outside the gene matches. The CDR3 is 14 amino acids.

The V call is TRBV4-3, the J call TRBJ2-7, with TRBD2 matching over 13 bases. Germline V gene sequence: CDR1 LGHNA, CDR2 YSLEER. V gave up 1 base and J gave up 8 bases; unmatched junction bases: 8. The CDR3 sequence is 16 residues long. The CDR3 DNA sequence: TGCGCCAGCAGCCAAGGGACTAGCGGGAGCTTGAGTAAGCAGTACTTC. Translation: CASSQGTSGSLSKQYF.

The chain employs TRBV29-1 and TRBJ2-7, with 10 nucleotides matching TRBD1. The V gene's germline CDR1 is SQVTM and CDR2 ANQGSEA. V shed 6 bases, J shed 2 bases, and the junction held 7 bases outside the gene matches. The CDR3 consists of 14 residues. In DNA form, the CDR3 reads TGCAGCGTCTCTGGGACAGGGGCGACCTACGAGCAGTACTTC. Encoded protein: CSVSGTGATYEQYF.

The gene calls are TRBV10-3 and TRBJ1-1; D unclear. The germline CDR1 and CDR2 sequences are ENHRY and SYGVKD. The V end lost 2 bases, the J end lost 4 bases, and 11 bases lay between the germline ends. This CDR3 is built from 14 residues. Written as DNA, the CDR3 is TGTGCCATCAGTGAGGCGAAAAGCGGCACTGAAGCTTTCTTT. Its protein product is CAISEAKSGTEAFF.

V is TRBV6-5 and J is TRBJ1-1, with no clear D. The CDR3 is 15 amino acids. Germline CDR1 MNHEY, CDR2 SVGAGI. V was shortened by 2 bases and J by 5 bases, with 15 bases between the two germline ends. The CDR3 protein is CASSYHLQSITEAFF. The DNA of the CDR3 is TGTGCCAGCAGTTACCATCTGCAGAGTATTACTGAAGCTTTCTTT.

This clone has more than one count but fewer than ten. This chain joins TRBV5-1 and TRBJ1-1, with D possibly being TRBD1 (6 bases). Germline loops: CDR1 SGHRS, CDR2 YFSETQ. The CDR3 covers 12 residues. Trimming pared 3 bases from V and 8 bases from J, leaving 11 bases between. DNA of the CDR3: TGCGCCAGCAGCTCTGGACAGAGCGAAGCTTTCTTT. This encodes CASSSGQSEAFF.

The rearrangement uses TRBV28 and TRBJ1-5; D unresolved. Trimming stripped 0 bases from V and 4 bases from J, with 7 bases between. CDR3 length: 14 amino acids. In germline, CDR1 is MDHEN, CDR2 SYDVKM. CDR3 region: CASSLWTENQPQHF. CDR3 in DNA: TGTGCCAGCAGTTTATGGACGGAGAATCAGCCCCAGCATTTT.

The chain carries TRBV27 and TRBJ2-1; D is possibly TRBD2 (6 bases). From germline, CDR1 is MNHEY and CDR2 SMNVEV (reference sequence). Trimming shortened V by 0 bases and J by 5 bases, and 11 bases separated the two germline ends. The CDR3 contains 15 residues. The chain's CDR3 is CASSLSVTGDNEQFF. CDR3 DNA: TGTGCCAGCAGTTTATCGGTCACGGGAGACAATGAGCAGTTCTTC.

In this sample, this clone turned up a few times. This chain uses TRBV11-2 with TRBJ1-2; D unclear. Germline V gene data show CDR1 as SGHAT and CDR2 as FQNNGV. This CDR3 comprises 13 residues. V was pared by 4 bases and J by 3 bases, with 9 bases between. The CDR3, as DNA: TGTGCCAGCAGCTCTGGGGTGGACTATGGCTACACCTTC. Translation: CASSSGVDYGYTF.

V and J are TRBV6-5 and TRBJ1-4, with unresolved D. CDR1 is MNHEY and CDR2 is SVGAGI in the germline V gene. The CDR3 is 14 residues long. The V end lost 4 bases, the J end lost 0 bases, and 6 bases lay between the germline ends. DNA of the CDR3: TGTGCCAGCAGTTGGAGTGCAACTAATGAAAAACTGTTTTTT. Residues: CASSWSATNEKLFF.

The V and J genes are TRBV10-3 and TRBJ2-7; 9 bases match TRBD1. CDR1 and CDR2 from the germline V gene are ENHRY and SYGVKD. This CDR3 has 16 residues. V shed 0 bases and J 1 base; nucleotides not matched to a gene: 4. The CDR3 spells CAISESGTGLSYEQYF. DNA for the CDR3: TGTGCCATCAGTGAGTCGGGGACAGGGTTATCCTACGAGCAGTACTTC.

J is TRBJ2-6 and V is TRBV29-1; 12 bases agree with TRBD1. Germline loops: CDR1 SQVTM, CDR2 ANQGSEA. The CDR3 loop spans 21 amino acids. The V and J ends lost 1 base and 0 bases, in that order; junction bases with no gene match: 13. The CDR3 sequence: CSVEAGTGGYGGNSGANVLTF. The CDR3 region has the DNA TGCAGCGTTGAAGCTGGGACAGGGGGCTATGGTGGCAACTCTGGGGCCAACGTCCTGACTTTC.

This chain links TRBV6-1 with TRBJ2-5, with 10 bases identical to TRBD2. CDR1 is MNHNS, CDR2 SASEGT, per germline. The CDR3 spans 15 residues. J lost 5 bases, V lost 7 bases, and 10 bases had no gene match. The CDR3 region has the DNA TGTGCCAGCAATCCTTTGGGACTAGCGCGGGAGACCCAGTACTTC. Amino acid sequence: CASNPLGLARETQYF.

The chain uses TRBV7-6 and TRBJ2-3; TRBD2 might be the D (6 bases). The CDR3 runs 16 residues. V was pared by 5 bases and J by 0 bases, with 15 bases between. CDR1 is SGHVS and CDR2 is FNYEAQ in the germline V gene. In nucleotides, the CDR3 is TGTGCCAGCAGCCAGGGACTGCCCCTGAGCACAGATACGCAGTATTTT. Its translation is CASSQGLPLSTDTQYF.

Here the CDR3 DNA reads TGTGCCACCAGCAGAGGTTTCGGACTAGCAGGCGAAGAGACCCAGTACTTC. This translates into CATSRGFGLAGEETQYF. The chain carries TRBV15 and TRBJ2-5; 8 bases line up with TRBD2. V lost 1 base to trimming and J lost 3 bases; unmatched junction nucleotides: 10. The CDR3 is 17 amino acids. From germline, CDR1 is LNHNV and CDR2 YYDKDF (reference sequence).

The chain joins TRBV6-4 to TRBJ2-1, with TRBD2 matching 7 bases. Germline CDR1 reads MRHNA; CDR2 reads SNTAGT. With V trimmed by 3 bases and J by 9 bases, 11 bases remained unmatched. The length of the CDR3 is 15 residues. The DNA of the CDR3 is TGTGCCAGCAGTGATCTACTAGCGCCGAACGGTGAGCAGTTCTTC. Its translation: CASSDLLAPNGEQFF.

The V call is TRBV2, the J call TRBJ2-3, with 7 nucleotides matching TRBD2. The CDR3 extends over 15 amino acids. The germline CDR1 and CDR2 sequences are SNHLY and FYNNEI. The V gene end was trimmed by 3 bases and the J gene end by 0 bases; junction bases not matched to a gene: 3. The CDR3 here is CASSDLADSTDTQYF. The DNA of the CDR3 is TGTGCCAGCAGTGATCTAGCGGATAGCACAGATACGCAGTATTTT.

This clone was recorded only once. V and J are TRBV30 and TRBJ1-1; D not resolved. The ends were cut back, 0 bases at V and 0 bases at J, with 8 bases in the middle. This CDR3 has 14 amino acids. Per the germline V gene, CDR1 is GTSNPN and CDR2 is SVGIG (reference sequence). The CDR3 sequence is CAWSVLPMNTEAFF. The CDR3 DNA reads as TGTGCCTGGAGTGTTTTACCTATGAACACTGAAGCTTTCTTT.